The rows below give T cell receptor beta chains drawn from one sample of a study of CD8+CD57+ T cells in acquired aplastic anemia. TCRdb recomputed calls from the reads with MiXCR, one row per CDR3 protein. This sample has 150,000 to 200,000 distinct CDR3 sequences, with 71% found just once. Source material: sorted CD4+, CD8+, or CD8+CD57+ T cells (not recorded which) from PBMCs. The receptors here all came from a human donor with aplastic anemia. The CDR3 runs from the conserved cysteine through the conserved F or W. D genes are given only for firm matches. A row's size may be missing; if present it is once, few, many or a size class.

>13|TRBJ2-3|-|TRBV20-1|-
TGCAGTGACTCGGCAGGTGACACAGATACGCAGTATTTT
CSDSAGDTDTQYF
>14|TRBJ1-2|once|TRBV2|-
TGTGCCAGCAGTGGGGGGAGAGGTGACTATGGCTACACCTTC
CASSGGRGDYGYTF
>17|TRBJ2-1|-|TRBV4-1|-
TGCGCCAGCAGCCATGCCAGGTCAGGGGCGTATTTCAATGAGCAGTTCTTC
CASSHARSGAYFNEQFF
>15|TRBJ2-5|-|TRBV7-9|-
TGTGCCAGCAGCTTAGATACTCATAGACGTGAGACCCAGTACTTC
CASSLDTHRRETQYF
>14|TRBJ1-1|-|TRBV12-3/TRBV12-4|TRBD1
TGTGCCAGCAGATTACAGGGGATGAACACTGAAGCTTTCTTT
CASRLQGMNTEAFF
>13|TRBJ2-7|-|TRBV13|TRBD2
TGTGCCAGCAGCCGGGGGGGGCCGTACGAGCAGTACTTC
CASSRGGPYEQYF
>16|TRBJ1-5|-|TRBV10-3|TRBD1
TGTGCCAGCAGTGTCGGCGAGGGGGCAGGGGGTCAGCCCCAGCATTTT
CASSVGEGAGGQPQHF
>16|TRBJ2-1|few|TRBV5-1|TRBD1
TGCGCCAGCAGCTTGGCCTCCGGGACAGGCTACAATGAGCAGTTCTTC
CASSLASGTGYNEQFF
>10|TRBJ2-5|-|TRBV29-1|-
TGCAGCGTTGAGTGGGAGACCCAGTACTTC
CSVEWETQYF
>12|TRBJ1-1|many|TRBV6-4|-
TGTGCCAGCAGCGAGGGAACCACTGAAGCTTTCTTT
CASSEGTTEAFF
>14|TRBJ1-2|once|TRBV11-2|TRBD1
TGTGCCAGCAGCGCCGGGACAGGGGCGCAAGGCTACACCTTC
CASSAGTGAQGYTF
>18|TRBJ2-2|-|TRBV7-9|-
TGTGCCAGCAGCTTAGCGGTTGGGCGACGGTTGAACACCGGGGAGCTGTTTTTT
CASSLAVGRRLNTGELFF
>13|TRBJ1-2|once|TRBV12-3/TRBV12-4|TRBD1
TGTGCCAGCAACGCGGACAGGGGGAATGGCTACACCTTC
CASNADRGNGYTF
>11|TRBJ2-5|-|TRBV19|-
TGTGCCAGATCCCTCCAAGAGACCCAGTACTTC
CARSLQETQYF
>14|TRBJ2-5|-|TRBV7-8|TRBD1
TGTGCCAGCAGCCCCCGGGGACAGCAAGAGACCCAGTACTTC
CASSPRGQQETQYF
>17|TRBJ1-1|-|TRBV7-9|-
TGTGCCAGCAACCCCGGAAGAGGGAATGCACACAACACTGAAGCTTTCTTT
CASNPGRGNAHNTEAFF
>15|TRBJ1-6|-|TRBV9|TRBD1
TGTGCCAGCAGCCAAGGACAGGGGCCGAATTCACCCCTCCACTTT
CASSQGQGPNSPLHF
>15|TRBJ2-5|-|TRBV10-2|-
TGCGCCAGCAGTGACTTAGCCGAGTACCAAGAGACCCAGTACTTC
CASSDLAEYQETQYF
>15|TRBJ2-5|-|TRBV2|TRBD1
TGTGCCAGCAGCCTCACAGGGGGCGCGAGGGAGACCCAGTACTTC
CASSLTGGARETQYF
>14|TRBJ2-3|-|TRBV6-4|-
TGTGCCAGCAGTGTTGCGGGTGGGAGAGATACGCAGTATTTT
CASSVAGGRDTQYF
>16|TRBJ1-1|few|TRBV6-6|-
TGTGCCATCAGTGAGGATTTGGGTGGTGAGAACACTGAAGCTTTCTTT
CAISEDLGGENTEAFF
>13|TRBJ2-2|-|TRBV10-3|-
TGTGCCATCAGGGACCAGGGGGGCGGGGAGCTGTTTTTT
CAIRDQGGGELFF
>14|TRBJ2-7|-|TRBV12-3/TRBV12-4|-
TGTGCCAGCATGCCCACGGGCGAGTACTACGAGCAGTACTTC
CASMPTGEYYEQYF
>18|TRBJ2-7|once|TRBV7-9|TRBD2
TGTGCCAGCAGCTATAAACGGACTAGCGGGACGGGGAAGTACGAGCAGTACTTC
CASSYKRTSGTGKYEQYF
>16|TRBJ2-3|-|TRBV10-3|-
TGTGCCATCAGTGGGGACTTACAGGGTCGCACAGATACGCAGTATTTT
CAISGDLQGRTDTQYF
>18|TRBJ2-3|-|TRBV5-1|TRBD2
TGCGCCAGCAGCTCGCTTCACGGACTAGCGGGAGGGGGAGGTACGCAGTATTTT
CASSSLHGLAGGGGTQYF
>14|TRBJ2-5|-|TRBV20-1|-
TGCAGTGCTCAGCCCGAGGGGGAAGCGGGAACCCAGTACTTC
CSAQPEGEAGTQYF
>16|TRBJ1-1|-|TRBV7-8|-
TGTGCCAGCAGCTTTGGTGGGGCGGGGGTCAACACTGAAGCTTTCTTT
CASSFGGAGVNTEAFF
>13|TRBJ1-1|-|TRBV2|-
TGTGCCAGCATGGGTCAGGTCCGCACTGAAGCTTTCTTT
CASMGQVRTEAFF
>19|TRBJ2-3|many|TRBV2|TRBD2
TGTGCCAGCAGTGAAGAAGCCTTTGTGACTAGCGGGTTCACAGATACGCAGTATTTT
CASSEEAFVTSGFTDTQYF
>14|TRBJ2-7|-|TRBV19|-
TGTGCCAGTAGTATAGGTACAGGAAATCACGAGCAGTACTTC
CASSIGTGNHEQYF
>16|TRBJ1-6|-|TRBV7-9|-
TGTGCCAGCCTACCCTGGGCCGGCAGTTCGGATTCACCCCTCCACTTT
CASLPWAGSSDSPLHF
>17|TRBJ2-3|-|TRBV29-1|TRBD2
TGCAGCGTGGAAGCTAGCGGGAGAGGGGGAGGCACAGATACGCAGTATTTT
CSVEASGRGGGTDTQYF
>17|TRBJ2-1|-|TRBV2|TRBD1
TGTGCCAGCAGTGACCCAATAACGGGACAGGGGAACAATGAGCAGTTCTTC
CASSDPITGQGNNEQFF
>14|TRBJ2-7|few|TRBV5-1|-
TGCGCCAGCAGCTTTTCTAGACAGGCTGGGGAGCAGTACTTC
CASSFSRQAGEQYF
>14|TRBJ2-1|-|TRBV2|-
TGTGCCAGCAGTGAAAAGGCTCGGGGCTGGGAGCAGTTCTTC
CASSEKARGWEQFF
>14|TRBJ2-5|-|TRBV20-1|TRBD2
TGCAGTGCAAACAGACTAGCGGGAAAAGAGACCCAGTACTTC
CSANRLAGKETQYF
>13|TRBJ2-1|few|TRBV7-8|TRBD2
TGTGCCAGCAGCACCGGGACTAGCGGCGAGCAGTTCTTC
CASSTGTSGEQFF
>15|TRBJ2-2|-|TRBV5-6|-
TGCGCCAGCAGCTCGCCCTCGTCCAGGCTGAGGGAGCTGTTTTTT
CASSSPSSRLRELFF
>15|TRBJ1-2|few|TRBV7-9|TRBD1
TGTGCCAGCAGCTTAGGTGGGACAGGGAGTTTTGGCTACACCTTC
CASSLGGTGSFGYTF
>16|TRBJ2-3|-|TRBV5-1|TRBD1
TGCGCCAGCAGCTTGGAAGGCAGGGGGCCTAGGGATACGCAGTATTTT
CASSLEGRGPRDTQYF
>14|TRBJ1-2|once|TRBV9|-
TGTGCCAGCAGCGCCGGGACGGATAACTATGGCTACACCTTC
CASSAGTDNYGYTF
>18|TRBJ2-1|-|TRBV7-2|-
TGTGCCAGCAGCTTAGAGGGGGGGGGCCTAAGCTCCTACAATGAGCAGTTCTTC
CASSLEGGGLSSYNEQFF